These 18 T cell receptor beta chains were all obtained from the same sample, sequenced in a study of cytotoxic CD8 clonotypes in ibrutinib-treated CLL. Libraries were prepared by immunoSEQ multiplex PCR; TCRdb keeps only in-frame clonotypes and omits some of them. Of roughly 180,000 clones listed, under 90% were seen once; the top ten hold roughly 4.6%. The material sequenced was PBMCs, taken after 24 months of ibrutinib treatment. Source of these receptors: a human donor with chronic lymphocytic leukemia.

The chain employs TRBV6-5 and TRBJ2-3; 9 nucleotides align to TRBD2. V shed 6 bases and J 6 bases; nucleotides not matched to a gene: 10. The germline V gene has CDR1 MNHEY and CDR2 SVGAGI. The CDR3 is 15 residues long. CDR3: CASSTGTSTGDTQYF. Written as DNA, the CDR3 is TGTGCCAGCAGCACCGGGACTAGCACTGGCGATACGCAGTATTTT.

V is TRBV2 and J is TRBJ2-7, with D maybe TRBD1 (6 bases). V was clipped by 5 bases and J by 4 bases, with 9 bases between them. CDR3 length: 12 amino acids. The germline gives CDR1 SNHLY, CDR2 FYNNEI. CDR3 amino acids: CASSHREYEQYF. The CDR3, as DNA: TGTGCCAGCAGTCACAGGGAATACGAGCAGTACTTC.

This chain links TRBV7-8 with TRBJ1-1, with TRBD1 as a possible D gene (6 bases). Germline lookup yields CDR1 SGHVS and CDR2 FQNEAQ. V gave up 5 bases and J gave up 2 bases, with 15 bases separating them. CDR3 length: 15 amino acids. The CDR3 coding sequence is TGTGCCAGCAGCATAGGGGGGGCTCTTAACACTGAAGCTTTCTTT. Translating it yields CASSIGGALNTEAFF.

V and J are TRBV11-2 and TRBJ1-4; 7 bases align to TRBD1. CDR3 size: 15 residues. The germline V gene has CDR1 SGHAT and CDR2 FQNNGV. Trimming removed 6 bases from V and 5 bases from J; junction bases left unmatched: 9. DNA of the CDR3: TGTGCCAGCAGTTATACCGGGACAGAGAATGAAAAACTGTTTTTT. Residues: CASSYTGTENEKLFF.

This rearrangement joins TRBV6-1 to TRBJ1-1; D uncertain. Germline V gene data show CDR1 as MNHNS and CDR2 as SASEGT. The CDR3 consists of 12 residues. Trimming removed 3 bases at V and 4 bases at J, with 6 bases between. The CDR3 here is CASSDRVTEAFF. In DNA, the CDR3 is TGTGCCAGCAGTGATAGGGTCACTGAAGCTTTCTTT.

This clone was seen a single time. The V gene is TRBV30, the J gene TRBJ2-7; 10 bases match TRBD1. Unmatched junction bases numbered 9, after V lost 3 bases and J lost 10 bases. The CDR3 is made up of 13 amino acids. Germline CDR1 reads GTSNPN; CDR2 reads SVGIG (reference sequence). The CDR3 DNA reads as TGTGCCTGGAGGTCTGGACAGGGGGGGCAACAGTACTTC. Translated: CAWRSGQGGQQYF.

The rearrangement uses TRBV23-1 and TRBJ1-1; 7 bases are a match to TRBD1. TRBV23-1 counts as an open reading frame of uncertain function. The CDR3 covers 14 residues. V lost 2 bases, J lost 5 bases, and 5 bases stayed unmatched. CDR3: CASSQKGACTEAFF. CDR3 in DNA: TGCGCCAGCAGTCAAAAGGGGGCTTGTACTGAAGCTTTCTTT.

This clone was picked up a small number of times. V usage is TRBV18 and J usage is TRBJ1-1, with unresolved D. Trimming took off 2 bases at V and 11 bases at J, with 9 bases between the two ends. In germline, CDR1 is KGHSH, CDR2 LQKENI. CDR3 length: 11 residues. This CDR3 reads CASSPGKSAFF. In DNA, the CDR3 is TGTGCCAGCTCACCAGGCAAGTCTGCTTTCTTT.

This clone appeared a few times. This sequence joins TRBV5-4 and TRBJ2-3; 8 bases are shared with TRBD2. This CDR3 spans 16 amino acids. Germline CDR1 is SGHNT and CDR2 is YYREEE (reference sequence). Trimming took 4 bases from V and 2 from J; bases not matched to a gene: 9. The chain's CDR3 is CASSLTSGAFTDTQYF. The DNA for the CDR3 is TGTGCCAGCAGCCTTACTAGCGGCGCTTTCACAGATACGCAGTATTTT.

The rearrangement uses TRBV30 and TRBJ2-7; no firm D call. Trimming shortened V by 0 bases and J by 3 bases, and 21 bases separated the two germline ends. Germline V gene sequence: CDR1 GTSNPN, CDR2 SVGIG (reference sequence). The CDR3 covers 17 residues. CDR3 in DNA: TGTGCCTGGAGTGTACTTTCCTCTGGGTGGCTTTACTACGAGCAGTACTTC. This translates into CAWSVLSSGWLYYEQYF.

This chain uses TRBV28 with TRBJ1-2; TRBD1 matches at 9 bases. Germline trimming cut 7 bases from V and 8 bases from J; bases unmatched to any gene: 11. Germline CDR1 reads MDHEN; CDR2 reads SYDVKM. This CDR3 is built from 14 residues. CDR3 DNA sequence: TGTGCCAGCACCCCCACAGGGGGCGCCTACGGCTACACCTTC. It yields the protein CASTPTGGAYGYTF.

The chain employs TRBV27 and TRBJ1-1, with 10 bases identical to TRBD1. Per germline, CDR1 MNHEY and CDR2 SMNVEV (reference sequence). This CDR3 has 16 amino acids. The ends lost 5 bases at V and 4 bases at J; junction bases unmatched: 10. CDR3 protein: CASSPRQGAGGTEAFF. In nucleotides, the CDR3 is TGTGCCAGCAGTCCCCGACAGGGGGCTGGGGGCACTGAAGCTTTCTTT.

The rearrangement uses TRBV7-2 and TRBJ2-7, with D tentatively TRBD2 (5 bases). This CDR3 is built from 12 residues. Looked up from germline, CDR1 is SGHTA and CDR2 is FQGNSA. V gave up 1 base and J gave up 11 bases, with 12 bases separating them. The CDR3 DNA sequence: TGTGCCAGCAGCTTAGTTCCGGGGAGAAAGTACTTC. The encoded protein is CASSLVPGRKYF. Drawing the rest from reference TRBV7-2 and TRBJ2-7, the complete variable domain is GAGVSQSPSNKVTEKGKDVELRCDPISGHTALYWYRQSLGQGLEFLIYFQGNSAPDKSGLPSDRFSAERTGGSVSTLTIQRTQQEDSAVYLCASSLVPGRKYFGPGTRLTVT.

This clone was counted a few times. The V and J genes are TRBV28 and TRBJ1-2, with a tentative D call TRBD1 (6 bases). Germline CDR1 MDHEN, CDR2 SYDVKM. This CDR3 contains 14 residues. The V and J ends lost 6 bases and 2 bases respectively, with 13 bases between them. The chain's CDR3 is CASRFNRVNYGYTF. The DNA for the CDR3 is TGTGCCAGCAGATTCAACAGGGTCAACTATGGCTACACCTTC.

The V gene is TRBV9, the J gene TRBJ2-3, with 8 bases that match TRBD1. Germline assignment: CDR1 SGDLS and CDR2 YYNGEE. The CDR3 loop spans 14 amino acids. The V segment lost 4 bases and the J segment 1 base; nucleotides outside the gene matches: 2. The CDR3 region has the DNA TGTGCCAGCAGCTTGACAGGGGGCACAGATACGCAGTATTTT. Its protein is CASSLTGGTDTQYF.

The CDR3 sequence: CASSVGKSSGSYEQYF. CDR3 bases: TGTGCCAGCAGCGTAGGAAAGTCCAGCGGGAGTTACGAGCAGTACTTC. The rearrangement links TRBV9 to TRBJ2-7; TRBD2 agrees at 8 bases. This CDR3 has 16 residues. From germline, CDR1 is SGDLS and CDR2 YYNGEE. V was pared by 0 bases and J by 4 bases, with 9 bases of the junction left unmatched.

Worth noting for this clone: In the same sample, other DNA sequences code for this CDR3. The rearrangement links TRBV19 to TRBJ1-1; D not resolved. Trimming shortened V by 1 base and J by 1 base, and 1 base separated the two germline ends. Per germline, CDR1 LNHDA and CDR2 SQIVND (reference sequence). The length of the CDR3 is 12 residues. CDR3 in amino acids: CASSIGNTEAFF. CDR3 in DNA: TGTGCCAGTAGTATAGGGAACACTGAAGCTTTCTTT. Variable domain in full (rest from reference TRBV19 and TRBJ1-1): DGGITQSPKYLFRKEGQNVTLSCEQNLNHDAMYWYRQDPGQGLRLIYYSQIVNDFQKGDIAEGYSVSREKKESFPLTVTSAQKNPTAFYLCASSIGNTEAFFGQGTRLTVV.

The V call is TRBV9, the J call TRBJ1-1; 10 bases match TRBD1. This CDR3 is built from 15 residues. V trimming: 0 bases; J trimming: 5 bases; junction bases outside the gene matches: 4. CDR1 SGDLS and CDR2 YYNGEE come from the germline V gene. The CDR3 spells CASSVGLGQGTEAFF. DNA for the CDR3: TGTGCCAGCAGCGTAGGGTTGGGACAGGGGACTGAAGCTTTCTTT.